A single sample gave rise to the 10 T cell receptor beta chains below, sequenced in a study of technical replicates of blood from several donors. Method: immunoSEQ multiplex PCR; TCRdb's copy keeps in-frame clones and lacks some. This sample has 70,000 or so clones, with 91% found just once. Sequences were obtained from T cells isolated from PBMCs. Receptor source: a human donor in good health. Some clones in this sample may be carry-over from other donors' samples.

This sequence joins TRBV19 and TRBJ1-1, with D maybe TRBD1 (6 bases). The V gene's germline CDR1 is LNHDA and CDR2 SQIVND (reference sequence). V lost 7 bases and J 7 bases, leaving 19 bases between the germline ends. There are 14 residues in the CDR3. The CDR3 is CASTLTGLRHEAFF. Here the CDR3 DNA reads TGTGCCAGTACCTTGACAGGTCTACGGCATGAAGCTTTCTTT.

V is TRBV2 and J is TRBJ2-6, with 13 bases identical to TRBD2. CDR1 is SNHLY, CDR2 FYNNEI, per germline. V shed 6 bases and J 4 bases; nucleotides not matched to a gene: 18. The CDR3 runs 21 residues. CDR3 DNA sequence: TGTGCCAGCAGGGCGGGACTAGCGGGGCCAAGGCTACAGGCCGGGGCCAACGTCCTGACTTTC. It encodes CASRAGLAGPRLQAGANVLTF.

The chain combines TRBV9 with TRBJ2-1; 8 positions match TRBD2. Looked up from germline, CDR1 is SGDLS and CDR2 is YYNGEE. V lost 3 bases, J lost 2 bases, and 19 bases stayed unmatched. The CDR3 is 20 residues long. This CDR3 reads CASSGAVTPPGLGPYNEQFF. The CDR3 coding sequence is TGTGCCAGCAGCGGAGCCGTTACCCCTCCGGGACTAGGCCCCTACAATGAGCAGTTCTTC.

Only one count was recorded for this clone. The V gene is TRBV5-4, the J gene TRBJ2-5; 9 bases map to TRBD2. Trimming cost V 0 bases and J 4 bases; bases outside gene matches: 1. This CDR3 contains 14 residues. Germline V CDR1 and CDR2: SGHNT, YYREEE (reference sequence). CDR3 protein: CASSLVAGVETQYF. Here the CDR3 DNA reads TGTGCCAGCAGCTTGGTAGCGGGAGTAGAGACCCAGTACTTC.

V gene TRBV11-2 combines with J gene TRBJ2-2; D is uncertain. Germline V gene lookup returns CDR1 SGHAT and CDR2 FQNNGV. Deletions cut 2 bases from V and 4 bases from J, with 5 bases between. The length of the CDR3 is 13 residues. DNA of the CDR3: TGTGCCAGCAGCTTAATCTTCACCGGGGAGCTGTTTTTT. This gives the protein CASSLIFTGELFF.

The chain joins TRBV11-3 to TRBJ2-5; 7 bases are shared with TRBD1. In germline, CDR1 is SGHNT, CDR2 YENEEA. The CDR3 is made up of 15 amino acids. V lost 1 base and J lost 3; bases outside the gene matches: 5. The CDR3 region is CASSLVFGQEETQYF. DNA for the CDR3: TGTGCCAGCAGCTTAGTCTTCGGACAGGAAGAGACCCAGTACTTC.

This chain links TRBV9 with TRBJ2-2; 8 bases align to TRBD2. Germline-derived CDR1 and CDR2 are SGDLS and YYNGEE. This CDR3 contains 15 residues. V gave up 3 bases and J gave up 6 bases; unmatched junction bases: 7. The CDR3 nucleotides read TGTGCCAGCAGCGCCGGGACTAGGTTTTCCGGGGAGCTGTTTTTT. This sequence encodes CASSAGTRFSGELFF.

V and J are TRBV28 and TRBJ1-1; 10 bases are a match to TRBD1. Germline V gene sequence: CDR1 MDHEN, CDR2 SYDVKM. Trimming at V came to 4 bases and at J to 5 bases, leaving 7 bases not matched to a gene. This CDR3 contains 15 residues. As DNA, the CDR3 is TGTGCCAGCAGTTCACCCGACAGGGGGCTGACTGAAGCTTTCTTT. This translates into CASSSPDRGLTEAFF.

The chain employs TRBV2 and TRBJ2-7; a weak D match, TRBD1 (5 bases). V shed 1 base and J shed 5 bases, with 12 bases lying between them. This CDR3 comprises 14 residues. Germline CDR1 SNHLY, CDR2 FYNNEI. The CDR3 nucleotides read TGTGCCAGCAGTGAAGAGGGGTTGTGGAACGAGCAGTACTTC. Its translation is CASSEEGLWNEQYF.

The J gene is TRBJ1-6, the V gene TRBV7-3; tentatively, D is TRBD1 (6 bases). The germline V gene encodes CDR1 SGHTA and CDR2 FQGTGA. Between the trimmed V and J ends, which lost 3 bases and 0 bases, there was a span of 6 bases. This CDR3 region has 15 residues. CDR3: CASSLDSSYNSPLHF. The CDR3 DNA reads TGTGCCAGCAGCTTGGACAGCTCCTATAATTCACCCCTCCACTTT.